The clone carrying this T cell receptor beta chain was counted between two and nine times. The antigen remains undetermined. Per the germline V gene, CDR1 is SNHLY and CDR2 is FYNNEI. The J segment lost 5 bases and the V segment lost 6 bases, leaving 3 bases of the junction unmatched. CDR3 length: 12 amino acids. Through template switching, a universal primer site was introduced, and the cDNA contained unique molecular identifiers. TCRdb reanalysed the 5' RACE reads using MiXCR and keeps one entry per CDR3 protein. Here the sample spans fewer than 350,000 distinct CDR3 sequences, more than 6.5% being singletons. The data originate from a study of identical twins. Regarding the study as a whole: Invariant MAIT and iNKT cells are populations that could partly confound zero-insertion analyses. Fewer insertions characterized abundant cord blood beta clonotypes, whereas memory repertoires showed none. An excess of low generation probability was shown by twin-shared out-of-frame alpha sequences.

The sample was also linked to a second study, of yellow fever vaccine responses in identical twins.

The sample was memory (CD45RO+) T cells sorted from blood. The sequence came from a woman aged 18-29 years in good health. The chain links TRBV2 to TRBJ2-7; 8 nucleotides align to TRBD1. CDR3 amino acids: CASRTGAHEQYF. The CDR3 DNA sequence: TGTGCCAGCAGGACAGGGGCCCACGAGCAGTACTTC.